This entry is about one T cell receptor (beta chain). What it binds is unknown. Primers included in the PCR were 60 Vbeta and 13 Jbeta primers. The data were produced by immunoSEQ multiplex PCR, yet TCRdb's version contains in-frame clones alone and is incomplete. The sample includes about 88,000 clones, 69% of them seen just once. This sample stems from a study of cytomegalovirus exposure and HLA in healthy donors. General study results and limits: In a later analysis, TCR beta V- and J-gene trimming showed a link to a missense DCLRE1C variant.

The source of this sequence is a man in his forties or fifties in good health and CMV-seronegative. What was sequenced was PBMCs.

For the CDR3, the DNA is TGCGCCAGCAGCCAAGATTACAGGGGAGAGACCCAGTACTTC. This sequence encodes CASSQDYRGETQYF. The chain employs TRBV4-3 and TRBJ2-5; 7 bases are shared with TRBD1. The germline gives CDR1 LGHNA, CDR2 YSLEER. J lost 4 bases, V lost 0 bases, and 2 bases had no gene match. The CDR3 contains 14 residues.